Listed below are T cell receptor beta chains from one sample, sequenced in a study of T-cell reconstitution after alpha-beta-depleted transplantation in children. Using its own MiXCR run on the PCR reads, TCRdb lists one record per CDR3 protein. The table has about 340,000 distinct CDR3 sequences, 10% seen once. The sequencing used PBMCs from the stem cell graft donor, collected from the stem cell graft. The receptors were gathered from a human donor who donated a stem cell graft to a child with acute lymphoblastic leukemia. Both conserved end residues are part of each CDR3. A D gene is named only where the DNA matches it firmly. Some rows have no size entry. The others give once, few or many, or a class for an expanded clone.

CDR3 protein: CSARDSARGNRGEQFF
CDR3 DNA: TGCAGTGCTAGAGATAGTGCGCGGGGTAACAGGGGGGAGCAGTTCTTC
V gene: TRBV20-1
clone size: NA
J gene: TRBJ2-1
D gene: TRBD1

CDR3 protein: CASSYTSTETQYF
CDR3 DNA: TGTGCCAGCAGTTACACTAGCACGGAGACCCAGTACTTC
V gene: TRBV12-3/TRBV12-4
clone size: NA
J gene: TRBJ2-5
D gene: NA

CDR3 protein: CASRLVGTGELFF
CDR3 DNA: TGTGCCAGCAGACTGGTAGGGACCGGGGAGCTGTTTTTT
V gene: TRBV12-3/TRBV12-4
clone size: many
J gene: TRBJ2-2
D gene: NA

CDR3 protein: CASSFGAEQGLQETQYF
CDR3 DNA: TGTGCCAGCAGTTTTGGGGCCGAACAGGGCCTCCAAGAGACCCAGTACTTC
V gene: TRBV12-3/TRBV12-4
clone size: few
J gene: TRBJ2-5
D gene: NA

CDR3 protein: CSAGGLAGEQETQYF
CDR3 DNA: TGCAGTGCAGGGGGGCTAGCGGGGGAACAAGAGACCCAGTACTTC
V gene: TRBV20-1
clone size: few
J gene: TRBJ2-5
D gene: TRBD2

CDR3 protein: CASTPGGLAGGFETQYF
CDR3 DNA: TGTGCCAGCACCCCTGGGGGGCTAGCGGGAGGGTTTGAGACCCAGTACTTC
V gene: TRBV28
clone size: few
J gene: TRBJ2-5
D gene: TRBD2

CDR3 protein: CASSARLAGGTSYEQYF
CDR3 DNA: TGTGCCAGCAGCGCAAGACTAGCGGGAGGGACCTCCTACGAGCAGTACTTC
V gene: TRBV21-1
clone size: few
J gene: TRBJ2-7
D gene: NA

CDR3 protein: CASSFLEQGNYGYTF
CDR3 DNA: TGTGCCAGCAGTTTTTTAGAACAGGGGAACTATGGCTACACCTTC
V gene: TRBV28
clone size: NA
J gene: TRBJ1-2
D gene: TRBD1

CDR3 protein: CSARTASGDTQYF
CDR3 DNA: TGCAGTGCTAGGACTGCCTCCGGAGATACGCAGTATTTT
V gene: TRBV20-1
clone size: NA
J gene: TRBJ2-3
D gene: NA

CDR3 protein: CASSDSRRGNTGELFF
CDR3 DNA: TGTGCCAGCAGCGATTCCAGGAGGGGAAACACCGGGGAGCTGTTTTTT
V gene: TRBV7-3
clone size: NA
J gene: TRBJ2-2
D gene: NA

CDR3 protein: CSVLTSRSYNEQFF
CDR3 DNA: TGCAGCGTTTTGACTAGTCGATCCTACAATGAGCAGTTCTTC
V gene: TRBV29-1
clone size: NA
J gene: TRBJ2-1
D gene: NA

CDR3 protein: CASSLVAGGLVEQYF
CDR3 DNA: TGTGCCAGCAGCTTGGTTGCTGGTGGTCTAGTCGAGCAGTACTTC
V gene: TRBV5-6
clone size: few
J gene: TRBJ2-7
D gene: NA

CDR3 protein: CASSLGHGETQYF
CDR3 DNA: TGTGCCAGCAGCTTGGGGCATGGAGAGACCCAGTACTTC
V gene: TRBV5-5
clone size: few
J gene: TRBJ2-5
D gene: NA

CDR3 protein: CASSSNTDRNTGELFF
CDR3 DNA: TGTGCCAGCAGCTCCAACACGGACAGGAACACCGGGGAGCTGTTTTTT
V gene: TRBV11-2
clone size: few
J gene: TRBJ2-2
D gene: NA

CDR3 protein: CASSYPGQVYEQYF
CDR3 DNA: TGCGCCAGCAGCTATCCGGGACAGGTCTACGAGCAGTACTTC
V gene: TRBV5-1
clone size: few
J gene: TRBJ2-7
D gene: TRBD1

CDR3 protein: CACTTGRDQPQHF
CDR3 DNA: TGTGCCTGCACGACAGGGCGCGATCAGCCCCAGCATTTT
V gene: TRBV30
clone size: few
J gene: TRBJ1-5
D gene: TRBD1

CDR3 protein: CASSFGLVRSDTQYF
CDR3 DNA: TGTGCCAGCAGCTTCGGACTAGTAAGATCGGATACGCAGTATTTT
V gene: TRBV7-9
clone size: few
J gene: TRBJ2-3
D gene: TRBD2

CDR3 protein: CASSLGRLAAMESYNEQFF
CDR3 DNA: TGTGCCAGCAGCTTAGGGAGGCTAGCCGCCATGGAATCCTACAATGAGCAGTTCTTC
V gene: TRBV11-1
clone size: few
J gene: TRBJ2-1
D gene: NA

CDR3 protein: CASSQAGTDYGYTF
CDR3 DNA: TGCGCCAGCAGCCAGGCCGGGACAGACTATGGCTACACCTTC
V gene: TRBV4-1
clone size: many
J gene: TRBJ1-2
D gene: TRBD1

CDR3 protein: CASSQEGIAGTDTQYF
CDR3 DNA: TGCGCCAGCAGCCAAGAGGGGATAGCGGGTACAGATACGCAGTATTTT
V gene: TRBV4-3
clone size: many
J gene: TRBJ2-3
D gene: TRBD2